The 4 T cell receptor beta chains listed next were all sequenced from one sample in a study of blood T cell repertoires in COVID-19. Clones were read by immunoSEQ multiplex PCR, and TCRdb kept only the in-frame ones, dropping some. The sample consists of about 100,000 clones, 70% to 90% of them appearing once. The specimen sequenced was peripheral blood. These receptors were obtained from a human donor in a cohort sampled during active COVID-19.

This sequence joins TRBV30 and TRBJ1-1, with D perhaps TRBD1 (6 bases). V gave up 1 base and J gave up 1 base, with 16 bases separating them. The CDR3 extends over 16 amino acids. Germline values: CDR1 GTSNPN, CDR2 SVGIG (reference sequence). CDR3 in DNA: TGTGCCTGGAGTGAATCGGCTTTACAGGGGAACACTGAAGCTTTCTTT. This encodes CAWSESALQGNTEAFF.

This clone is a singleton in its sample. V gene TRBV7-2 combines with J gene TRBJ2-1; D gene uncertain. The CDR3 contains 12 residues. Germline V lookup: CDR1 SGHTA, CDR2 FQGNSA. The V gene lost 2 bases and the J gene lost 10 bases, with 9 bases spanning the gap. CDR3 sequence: CASSLPLEEQFF. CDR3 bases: TGTGCCAGCAGCTTACCGTTAGAGGAGCAGTTCTTC.

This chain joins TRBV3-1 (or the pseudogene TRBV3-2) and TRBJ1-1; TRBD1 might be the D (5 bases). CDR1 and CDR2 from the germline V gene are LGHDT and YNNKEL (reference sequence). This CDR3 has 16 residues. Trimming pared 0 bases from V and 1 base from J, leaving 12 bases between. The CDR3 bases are TGTGCCAGCAGCCAAGAGGGCGGGACGGGGAACACTGAAGCTTTCTTT. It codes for CASSQEGGTGNTEAFF.

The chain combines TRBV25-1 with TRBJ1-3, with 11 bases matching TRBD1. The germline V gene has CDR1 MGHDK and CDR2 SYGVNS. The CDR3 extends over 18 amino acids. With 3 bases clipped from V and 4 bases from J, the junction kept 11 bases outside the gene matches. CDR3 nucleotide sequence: TGTGCCAGCAGTGATCCCGGTTGGGGACAGGGGGTAGGAAACACCATATATTTT. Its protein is CASSDPGWGQGVGNTIYF. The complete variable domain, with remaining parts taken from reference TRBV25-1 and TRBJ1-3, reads EADIYQTPRYLVIGTGKKITLECSQTMGHDKMYWYQQDPGMELHLIHYSYGVNSTEKGDLSSESTVSRIRTEHFPLTLESARPSHTSQYLCASSDPGWGQGVGNTIYFGEGSWLTVV.